The 13 T cell receptor beta chains in this list originate from one sample, sequenced in a study of blood T cell repertoires in COVID-19. Data came from immunoSEQ multiplex PCR; TCRdb stores just in-frame clones and leaves some out. The sample has 90,000 to 130,000 clones; around 86% are singletons. Sequencing was performed on peripheral blood. The source of these receptors is a man aged 65 to 85 with acute or convalescent COVID-19.

This chain connects TRBV9 to TRBJ2-5; 9 bases agree with TRBD1. This CDR3 is 15 amino acids long. Per germline, CDR1 SGDLS and CDR2 YYNGEE. The V and J ends lost 8 bases and 3 bases, in that order; junction bases with no gene match: 11. CDR3 protein: CASSTGGAGKETQYF. In nucleotides, the CDR3 is TGTGCCAGTAGCACAGGGGGCGCGGGGAAAGAGACCCAGTACTTC.

V gene TRBV5-1 combines with J gene TRBJ2-3, with D uncertain. This CDR3 has 16 amino acids. The germline CDR1 and CDR2 sequences are SGHRS and YFSETQ. V was clipped by 4 bases and J by 2 bases, with 17 bases between them. The CDR3 coding sequence is TGCGCCAGCAGCCCCGCGGCGGCTACAAACACAGATACGCAGTATTTT. Translating gives CASSPAAATNTDTQYF.

The CDR3 nucleotides read TGTGCCAGCAGTTTAAATAGCGGGGAGACCCAGTACTTC. Protein product: CASSLNSGETQYF. This rearrangement joins TRBV12-3 or TRBV12-4 to TRBJ2-5; the match to TRBD2 covers 7 bases. This CDR3 has 13 residues. With 2 bases clipped from V and 5 bases from J, the junction kept 2 bases outside the gene matches.

The gene calls are TRBV5-1 and TRBJ1-4, with 10 bases that match TRBD1. The CDR3 totals 15 residues. The germline V gene has CDR1 SGHRS and CDR2 YFSETQ. V was clipped by 4 bases and J by 11 bases; unmatched bases: 11. Here the CDR3 reads CASSLQGTGEGKLFF. CDR3 in DNA: TGCGCCAGCAGCCTTCAGGGGACAGGGGAGGGGAAACTGTTTTTT.

This clone was recorded a few times. The CDR3 DNA sequence: TGTGCCAGCAGTATGGCAGGGAACACTGAAGCTTTCTTT. Translation: CASSMAGNTEAFF. The chain is built from TRBV2 and TRBJ1-1, with no clear D. CDR1 and CDR2 (germline): SNHLY, FYNNEI. V was pared by 5 bases and J by 1 base, with 8 bases between. The CDR3 sequence is 13 residues long.

The chain links TRBV5-4 to TRBJ1-2, with TRBD1 as a possible D gene (5 bases). V lost 0 bases, J lost 0 bases, and 15 bases lay in between. The germline V gene encodes CDR1 SGHNT and CDR2 YYREEE (reference sequence). The CDR3 sequence is 17 residues long. In DNA form, the CDR3 reads TGTGCCAGCAGCTTGGACGCTGTGACAGTGACTAACTATGGCTACACCTTC. Translation gives CASSLDAVTVTNYGYTF. Full variable domain (rest looked up from reference TRBV5-4 and TRBJ1-2): ETGVTQSPTHLIKTRGQQVTLRCSSQSGHNTVSWYQQALGQGPQFIFQYYREEENGRGNFPPRFSGLQFPNYSSELNVNALELDDSALYLCASSLDAVTVTNYGYTFGSGTRLTVV.

J is TRBJ2-7 and V is TRBV24-1; 8 nucleotides agree with TRBD2. Trimming cost V 4 bases and J 2 bases; bases outside gene matches: 6. CDR3 length: 15 amino acids. Germline CDR1 reads KGHDR; CDR2 reads SFDVKD. The CDR3 bases are TGTGCCACCAGTGACGACGGGACTAGAACCTACGAGCAGTACTTC. Its protein is CATSDDGTRTYEQYF.

This clone was recorded a few times. The V gene is TRBV5-1, the J gene TRBJ1-3; 7 bases are a match to TRBD1. Losses at the gene ends were 5 bases for V and 6 bases for J; bases not matched to a gene: 5. Per the germline V gene, CDR1 is SGHRS and CDR2 is YFSETQ. The CDR3 is 13 amino acids. The CDR3 spells CASRRTGENTIYF. CDR3 bases: TGCGCCAGCAGACGGACAGGTGAAAACACCATATATTTT.

The chain carries TRBV5-4 and TRBJ1-4, with D perhaps matching TRBD1 (6 bases). Germline CDR1 SGHNT, CDR2 YYREEE (reference sequence). The length of the CDR3 is 19 residues. V lost 0 bases, J lost 3 bases, and 21 bases lay in between. In DNA, the CDR3 is TGTGCCAGCAGCTTGGCGGGCAGGGGAAAGTCCGGGGCTAATGAAAAACTGTTTTTT. Translating it yields CASSLAGRGKSGANEKLFF.

V usage is TRBV6-5 and J usage is TRBJ1-5; 8 bases are shared with TRBD1. V was pared by 6 bases and J by 3 bases, with 7 bases of the junction left unmatched. The CDR3 loop spans 15 amino acids. Germline CDR1 MNHEY, CDR2 SVGAGI. For the CDR3, the DNA is TGTGCCAGCAGAGAGACAGGGGATTCCAATCAGCCCCAGCATTTT. This codes for CASRETGDSNQPQHF.

The chain is built from TRBV28 and TRBJ2-6; 9 bases fit TRBD1. The V and J ends lost 2 bases and 2 bases, in that order; junction bases with no gene match: 7. This CDR3 spans 18 amino acids. CDR1 and CDR2 (germline): MDHEN, SYDVKM. The CDR3 region is CASSLAGQGQAGANVLTF. The CDR3 DNA is TGTGCCAGCAGTTTAGCGGGACAGGGCCAGGCTGGGGCCAACGTCCTGACTTTC.

This clone has just one count. The rearrangement joins TRBV30 to TRBJ2-7, with 9 bases fitting TRBD1. Per the germline V gene, CDR1 is GTSNPN and CDR2 is SVGIG (reference sequence). CDR3 size: 14 residues. V lost 3 bases, J lost 3 bases, and 6 bases stayed unmatched. The CDR3 sequence is CAWSLGQGVYEQYF. For the CDR3, the DNA is TGTGCCTGGAGCTTGGGACAGGGAGTCTACGAGCAGTACTTC. The variable domain in full, with the rest retrieved from reference TRBV30 and TRBJ2-7, is SQTIHQWPATLVQPVGSPLSLECTVEGTSNPNLYWYRQAAGRGLQLLFYSVGIGQISSEVPQNLSASRPQDRQFILSSKKLLLSDSGFYLCAWSLGQGVYEQYFGPGTRLTVT.

Concerning this clone itself: The junction does not match germline at one end; this may be a read error. The genes are TRBV5-8 and TRBJ2-1, with D possibly TRBD2 on 6 matching bases. In germline, CDR1 is SGHTS, CDR2 YDEGEE. CDR3 length: 11 residues. Written as DNA, the CDR3 is TGTGCCAGCAGCTTGGCGGGAGTCCTGCTCTTC. This gives the protein CASSLAGVLLF.